Listed below are T cell receptor beta chains from one sample, sequenced in a study of cytomegalovirus exposure and HLA in healthy donors. Data came from immunoSEQ multiplex PCR; TCRdb stores just in-frame clones and leaves some out. The profile shows 220,000 or so clones, 60% to 80% of them singletons. Source material: PBMCs. Receptors were obtained from a woman in her thirties in good health and CMV-seronegative. Both conserved end residues are part of each CDR3. D genes are given only for firm matches. A row's size may be missing; if present it is once, few, many or a size class.

TGTGCCAGCAGCCAAGAACCTCCGGGAGGAGGCGGCTACACCTTC,CASSQEPPGGGGYTF,TRBV14,-,-,TRBJ1-2
TGTGCCACCCGCCGACAGGGGATCGGGTACGAGCAGTACTTC,CATRRQGIGYEQYF,TRBV19,TRBD1,few,TRBJ2-7
TGTGCCTGGAGTTGGGGGCTCTCCTACGAGCAGTACTTC,CAWSWGLSYEQYF,TRBV30,-,-,TRBJ2-7
TGCGCCAGCAGCAACCAGACAGGGCCCGGGGCCAACGTCCTGACTTTC,CASSNQTGPGANVLTF,TRBV5-1,TRBD1,-,TRBJ2-6
TGCAGCGTTGAAGGGCTAGGGGTCCACGAGCAGTACTTC,CSVEGLGVHEQYF,TRBV29-1,-,-,TRBJ2-7
TGTGCCAGCAGCTTTCTAGCGGGGGTTTCCGAGACCCAGTACTTC,CASSFLAGVSETQYF,TRBV6-5,TRBD2,-,TRBJ2-5
TGCGCCAGCAGCTTGGCCGGGAGCTCCTATAATTCACCCCTCCACTTT,CASSLAGSSYNSPLHF,TRBV5-1,-,-,TRBJ1-6
TGCGCCAGCAGCCCCTCCCGAGAGTTCGGGCAGTACTTC,CASSPSREFGQYF,TRBV5-1,-,-,TRBJ2-7
TGCGCCAGCAGTGAAGCGGGGCTCCCACAAGAGACCCAGTACTTC,CASSEAGLPQETQYF,TRBV10-2,TRBD2,-,TRBJ2-5
TGTGCCAGCAGCCCGCCTGGACTAGCGGGAGGCTTAGGAGAGCAGTACTTC,CASSPPGLAGGLGEQYF,TRBV7-8,TRBD2,-,TRBJ2-7
TGTGCCAGCAGCTTGATCTCAGGGGGCAAAGAGACCCAGTACTTC,CASSLISGGKETQYF,TRBV5-4,TRBD1,-,TRBJ2-5
TGTGCCAGCAGTGTTGACAGGGCCGTCTACAATGAGCAGTTCTTC,CASSVDRAVYNEQFF,TRBV6-4,TRBD1,-,TRBJ2-1
TGTGCCAGCAGTGAGTGGCGGGGGAACACAGATACGCAGTATTTT,CASSEWRGNTDTQYF,TRBV2,TRBD2,-,TRBJ2-3
TGTGCCAGCAGCTTGGTGGGGGGGATAAATGCGAATGAGCAGTTCTTC,CASSLVGGINANEQFF,TRBV7-3,TRBD2,-,TRBJ2-1
TGTGCCAGCAGCTCCGGGACTAGCAATACCGGGGAGCTGTTTTTT,CASSSGTSNTGELFF,TRBV7-9,TRBD2,-,TRBJ2-2
TGCGCCAGCAGCCAAGAAATCAGGGCCTACGAGCAGTACTTC,CASSQEIRAYEQYF,TRBV4-1,-,-,TRBJ2-7
TGTGCCAGCAGCGGGCCCGGTTGGGATGAGCAGTTCTTC,CASSGPGWDEQFF,TRBV11-1,-,-,TRBJ2-1
TGTGCCAGCAGTTTAATTTGGACAGGGGGCTTCATGAACACTGAAGCTTTCTTT,CASSLIWTGGFMNTEAFF,TRBV27,TRBD1,few,TRBJ1-1
TGCAGCGTTGAAATACGACAGCCGACCTACGAGCAGTACTTC,CSVEIRQPTYEQYF,TRBV29-1,-,once,TRBJ2-7
TGCAGCGTGAAGAGCGGGTCCAACGTCGGCTACACCTTC,CSVKSGSNVGYTF,TRBV29-1,-,-,TRBJ1-2
TGTGCCAGCCCCCTCGGGGGGGGGTCCACAGATACGCAGTATTTT,CASPLGGGSTDTQYF,TRBV7-6,TRBD2,-,TRBJ2-3
TGTGCCAGCAGCCCAATTATTACTATGAAACTGTTTTTT,CASSPIITMKLFF,TRBV5-3,-,few,TRBJ1-4
TGCGCCAGCAGCCAAGGAGACTACACAGATACGCAGTATTTT,CASSQGDYTDTQYF,TRBV4-1,-,-,TRBJ2-3
TGTGCCAGCAGCTTATATTCGGGACAGTACACTGAAGCTTTCTTT,CASSLYSGQYTEAFF,TRBV13,TRBD1,-,TRBJ1-1
TGCAGCGTCTCACAATACAATGAGCAGTTCTTC,CSVSQYNEQFF,TRBV29-1,-,-,TRBJ2-1
TGTGCCAGCAGCCACCCGCGTAGCGGGGGCAGATTCTACGAGCAGTACTTC,CASSHPRSGGRFYEQYF,TRBV4-2,TRBD2,few,TRBJ2-7